This TCR beta chain was identified during a study of response to subunit inactivated influenza vaccine. This CDR3 is built from 16 residues. V lost 3 bases and J 5 bases, leaving 19 bases between the germline ends. Germline CDR1 reads SNHLY; CDR2 reads FYNNEI. Worth noting for this clonotype: Its antigen is not identified.

Study-level points and caveats: Authors suggested each seasonal flu vaccination may recruit only limited numbers of new T cells.

TCRdb recomputed calls from the RT-PCR reads with MiXCR, one row per CDR3 protein. The sample includes 650,000 to 800,000 distinct CDR3 sequences, under 20% of them seen just once. The TCR originated in a man between 50 and 59 years old who received an inactivated influenza vaccine. This sample comprised PBMCs from blood, obtained 4 to 6 days after vaccination. This chain uses TRBV2 with TRBJ2-5; TRBD1 might be the D (7 bases). The CDR3 DNA is TGTGCCAGCAGTGATGGAGGAGGGGGCCTGGGGGAGACCCAGTACTTC. This encodes CASSDGGGGLGETQYF. Drawing the rest from reference TRBV2 and TRBJ2-5, the complete variable domain is EPEVTQTPSHQVTQMGQEVILRCVPISNHLYFYWYRQILGQKVEFLVSFYNNEISEKSEIFDDQFSVERPDGSNFTLKIRSTKLEDSAMYFCASSDGGGGLGETQYFGPGTRLLVL.